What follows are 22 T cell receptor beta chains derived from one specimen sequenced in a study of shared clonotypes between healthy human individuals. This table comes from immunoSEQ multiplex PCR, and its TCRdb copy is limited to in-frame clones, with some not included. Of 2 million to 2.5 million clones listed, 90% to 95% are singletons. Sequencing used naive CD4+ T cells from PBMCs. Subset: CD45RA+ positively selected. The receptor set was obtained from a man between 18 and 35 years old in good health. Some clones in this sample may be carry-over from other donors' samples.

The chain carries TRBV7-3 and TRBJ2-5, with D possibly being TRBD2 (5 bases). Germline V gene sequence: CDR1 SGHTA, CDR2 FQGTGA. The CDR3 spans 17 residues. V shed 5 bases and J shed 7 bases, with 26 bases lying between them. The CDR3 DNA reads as TGTGCCAGCAGCCCTAACCCCCCGGGGAGCGGTTTAGGGACCCAGTACTTC. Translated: CASSPNPPGSGLGTQYF. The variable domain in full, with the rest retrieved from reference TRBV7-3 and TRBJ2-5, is GAGVSQTPSNKVTEKGKYVELRCDPISGHTALYWYRQSLGQGPEFLIYFQGTGAADDSGLPNDRFFAVRPEGSVSTLKIQRTERGDSAVYLCASSPNPPGSGLGTQYFGPGTRLLVL.

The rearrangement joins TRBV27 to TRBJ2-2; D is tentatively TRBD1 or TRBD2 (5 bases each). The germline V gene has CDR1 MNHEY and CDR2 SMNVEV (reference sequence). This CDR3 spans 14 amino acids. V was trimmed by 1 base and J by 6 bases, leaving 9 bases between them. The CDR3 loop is CASSLWGGSGELFF. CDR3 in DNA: TGTGCCAGCAGTTTATGGGGCGGGTCCGGGGAGCTGTTTTTT.

The CDR3 spells CASSLFQGGTEAFF. For the CDR3, the DNA is TGTGCCAGCAGCTTATTTCAGGGCGGGACTGAAGCTTTCTTT. V and J are TRBV7-9 and TRBJ1-1, with D maybe TRBD1 (5 bases). V was shortened by 2 bases and J by 5 bases, with 12 bases between the two germline ends. This CDR3 spans 14 amino acids. Germline V CDR1 and CDR2: SEHNR, FQNEAQ (reference sequence).

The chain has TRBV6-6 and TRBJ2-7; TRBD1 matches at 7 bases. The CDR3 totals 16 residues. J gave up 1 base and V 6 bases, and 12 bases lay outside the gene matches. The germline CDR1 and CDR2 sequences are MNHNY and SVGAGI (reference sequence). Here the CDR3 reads CASSRIGQVLSYEQYF. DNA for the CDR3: TGTGCCAGCAGCAGGATTGGACAGGTGCTATCCTACGAGCAGTACTTC.

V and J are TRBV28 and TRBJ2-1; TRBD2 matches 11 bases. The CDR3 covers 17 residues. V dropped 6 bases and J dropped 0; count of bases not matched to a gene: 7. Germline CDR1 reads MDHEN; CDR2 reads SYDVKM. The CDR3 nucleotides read TGTGCCAGCAGAGGGACTAGCGGTCGTCGCTCCTACAATGAGCAGTTCTTC. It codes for CASRGTSGRRSYNEQFF.

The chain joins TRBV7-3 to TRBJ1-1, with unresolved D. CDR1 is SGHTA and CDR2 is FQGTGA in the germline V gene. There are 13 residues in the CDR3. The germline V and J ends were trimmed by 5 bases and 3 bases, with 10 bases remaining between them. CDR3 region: CASSPGPHTEAFF. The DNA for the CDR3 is TGTGCCAGCAGCCCCGGGCCGCACACTGAAGCTTTCTTT.

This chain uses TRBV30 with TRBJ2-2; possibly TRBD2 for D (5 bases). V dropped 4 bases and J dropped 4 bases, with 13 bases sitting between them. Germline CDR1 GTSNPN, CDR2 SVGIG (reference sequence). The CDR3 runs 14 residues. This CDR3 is CAWNAEAGTGELFF. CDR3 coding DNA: TGTGCCTGGAACGCAGAGGCGGGCACCGGGGAGCTGTTTTTT.

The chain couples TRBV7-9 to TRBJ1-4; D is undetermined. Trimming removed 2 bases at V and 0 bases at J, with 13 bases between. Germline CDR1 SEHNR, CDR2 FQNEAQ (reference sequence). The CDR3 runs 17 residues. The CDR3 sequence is CASSLKGGIATNEKLFF. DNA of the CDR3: TGTGCCAGCAGCTTAAAAGGCGGCATAGCAACTAATGAAAAACTGTTTTTT.

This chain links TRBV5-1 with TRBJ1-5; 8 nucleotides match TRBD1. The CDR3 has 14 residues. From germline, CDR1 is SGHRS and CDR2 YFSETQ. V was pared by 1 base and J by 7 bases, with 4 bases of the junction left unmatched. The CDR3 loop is CASSLSGGEQPQHF. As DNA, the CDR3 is TGCGCCAGCAGCTTGTCAGGGGGCGAGCAGCCCCAGCATTTT.

CDR3 in amino acids: CATRLAEPTDTQYF. The CDR3 DNA reads TGTGCCACCAGACTAGCGGAGCCCACAGATACGCAGTATTTT. The J gene is TRBJ2-3, the V gene TRBV7-9; 9 nucleotides line up with TRBD2. The germline V gene has CDR1 SEHNR and CDR2 FQNEAQ (reference sequence). V lost 10 bases, J lost 2 bases, and 7 bases stayed unmatched. The CDR3 extends over 14 amino acids.

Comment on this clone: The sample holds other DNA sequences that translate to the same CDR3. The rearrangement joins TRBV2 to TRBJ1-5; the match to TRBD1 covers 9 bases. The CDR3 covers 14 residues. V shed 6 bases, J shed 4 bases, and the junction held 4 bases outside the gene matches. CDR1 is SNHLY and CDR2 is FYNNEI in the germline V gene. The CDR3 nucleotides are TGTGCCAGCAGCCCGACAGGGGGTAATCAGCCCCAGCATTTT. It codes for CASSPTGGNQPQHF.

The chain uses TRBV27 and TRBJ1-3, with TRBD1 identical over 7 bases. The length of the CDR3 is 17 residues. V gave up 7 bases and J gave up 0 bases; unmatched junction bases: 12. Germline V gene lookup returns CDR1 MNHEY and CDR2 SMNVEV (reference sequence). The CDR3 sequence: CASNGQAVLFSGNTIYF. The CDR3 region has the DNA TGTGCCAGCAACGGACAGGCCGTTCTTTTCTCTGGAAACACCATATATTTT.

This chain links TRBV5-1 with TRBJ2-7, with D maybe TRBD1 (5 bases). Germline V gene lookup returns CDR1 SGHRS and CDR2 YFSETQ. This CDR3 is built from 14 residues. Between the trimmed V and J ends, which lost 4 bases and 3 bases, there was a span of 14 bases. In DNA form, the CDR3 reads TGCGCCAGCAGCCGGTCTGGGGCTGGCTACGAGCAGTACTTC. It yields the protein CASSRSGAGYEQYF.

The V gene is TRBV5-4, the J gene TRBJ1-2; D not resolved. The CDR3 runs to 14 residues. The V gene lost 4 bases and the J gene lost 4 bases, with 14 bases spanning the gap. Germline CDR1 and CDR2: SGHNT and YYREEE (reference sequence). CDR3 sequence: CASSPAASGYGYTF. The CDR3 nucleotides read TGTGCCAGCAGCCCGGCAGCCTCCGGCTATGGCTACACCTTC.

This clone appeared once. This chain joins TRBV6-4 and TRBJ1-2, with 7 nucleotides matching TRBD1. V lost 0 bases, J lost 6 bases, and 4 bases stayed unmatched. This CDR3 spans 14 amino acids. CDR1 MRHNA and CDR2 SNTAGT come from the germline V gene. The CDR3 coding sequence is TGTGCCAGCAGTGACTCGACAGGGAGGCATGGCTACACCTTC. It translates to CASSDSTGRHGYTF.

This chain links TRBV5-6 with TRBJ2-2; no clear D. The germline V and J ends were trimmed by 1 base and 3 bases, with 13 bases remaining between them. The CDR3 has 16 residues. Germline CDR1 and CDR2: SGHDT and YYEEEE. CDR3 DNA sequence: TGTGCCAGCAGCTTGTCTCTTAGGCAGCACACCGGGGAGCTGTTTTTT. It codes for CASSLSLRQHTGELFF.

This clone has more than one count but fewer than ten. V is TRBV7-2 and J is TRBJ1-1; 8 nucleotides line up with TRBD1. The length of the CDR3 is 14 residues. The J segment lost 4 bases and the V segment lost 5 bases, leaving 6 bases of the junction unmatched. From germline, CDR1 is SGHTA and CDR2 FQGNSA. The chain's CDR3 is CASSPDRARTEAFF. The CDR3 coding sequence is TGTGCCAGCAGCCCGGACAGGGCGCGCACTGAAGCTTTCTTT.

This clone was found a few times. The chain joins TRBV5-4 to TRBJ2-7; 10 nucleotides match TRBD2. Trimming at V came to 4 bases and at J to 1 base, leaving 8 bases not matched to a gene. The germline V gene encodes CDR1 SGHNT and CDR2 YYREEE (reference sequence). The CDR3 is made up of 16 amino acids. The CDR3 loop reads CASSLGTSVRSYEQYF. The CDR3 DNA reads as TGTGCCAGCAGCCTTGGGACTAGCGTACGTTCCTACGAGCAGTACTTC. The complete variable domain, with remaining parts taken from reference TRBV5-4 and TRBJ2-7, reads ETGVTQSPTHLIKTRGQQVTLRCSSQSGHNTVSWYQQALGQGPQFIFQYYREEENGRGNFPPRFSGLQFPNYSSELNVNALELDDSALYLCASSLGTSVRSYEQYFGPGTRLTVT.

The CDR3 loop is CASSPDPGAYNEQFF. For the CDR3, the DNA is TGCGCCAGCAGCCCGGACCCAGGGGCCTACAATGAGCAGTTCTTC. The chain is built from TRBV5-1 and TRBJ2-1, with D possibly TRBD1 on 6 matching bases. With 4 bases removed from V and 2 bases from J, the gap between germline ends came to 13 bases. This CDR3 has 15 residues. Germline-derived CDR1 and CDR2 are SGHRS and YFSETQ.

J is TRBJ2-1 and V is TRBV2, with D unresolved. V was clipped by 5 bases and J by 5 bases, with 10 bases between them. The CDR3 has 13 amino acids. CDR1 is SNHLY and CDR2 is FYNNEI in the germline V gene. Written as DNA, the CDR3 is TGTGCCAGCAGTAGGTACACAAACAATGAGCAGTTCTTC. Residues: CASSRYTNNEQFF.

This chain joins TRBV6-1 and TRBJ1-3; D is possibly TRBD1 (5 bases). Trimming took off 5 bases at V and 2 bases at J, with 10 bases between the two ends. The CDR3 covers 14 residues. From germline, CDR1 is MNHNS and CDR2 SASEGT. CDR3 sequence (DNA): TGTGCCAGCAGTCCACAGGATCCTGGAAACACCATATATTTT. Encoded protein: CASSPQDPGNTIYF.

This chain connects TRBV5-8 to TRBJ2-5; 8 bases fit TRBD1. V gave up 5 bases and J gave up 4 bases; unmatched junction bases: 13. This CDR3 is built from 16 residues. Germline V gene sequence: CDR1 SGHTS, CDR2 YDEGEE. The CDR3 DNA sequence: TGTGCCAGCAGTTCTGTCAGGACAGGGAAAGGAGAGACCCAGTACTTC. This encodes CASSSVRTGKGETQYF.